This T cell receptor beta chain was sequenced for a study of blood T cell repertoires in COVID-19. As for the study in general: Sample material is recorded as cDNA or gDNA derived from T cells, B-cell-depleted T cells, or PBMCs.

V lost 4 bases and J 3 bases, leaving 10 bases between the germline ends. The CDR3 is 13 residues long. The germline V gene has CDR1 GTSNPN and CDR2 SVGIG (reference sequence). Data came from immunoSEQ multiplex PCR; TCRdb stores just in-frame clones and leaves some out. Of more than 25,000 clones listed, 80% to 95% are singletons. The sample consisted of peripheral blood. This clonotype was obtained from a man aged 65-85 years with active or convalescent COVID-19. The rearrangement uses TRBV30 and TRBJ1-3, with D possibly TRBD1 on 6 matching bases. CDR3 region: CAWNPGVGNTIYF. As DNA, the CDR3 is TGTGCCTGGAATCCAGGGGTTGGAAACACCATATATTTT.